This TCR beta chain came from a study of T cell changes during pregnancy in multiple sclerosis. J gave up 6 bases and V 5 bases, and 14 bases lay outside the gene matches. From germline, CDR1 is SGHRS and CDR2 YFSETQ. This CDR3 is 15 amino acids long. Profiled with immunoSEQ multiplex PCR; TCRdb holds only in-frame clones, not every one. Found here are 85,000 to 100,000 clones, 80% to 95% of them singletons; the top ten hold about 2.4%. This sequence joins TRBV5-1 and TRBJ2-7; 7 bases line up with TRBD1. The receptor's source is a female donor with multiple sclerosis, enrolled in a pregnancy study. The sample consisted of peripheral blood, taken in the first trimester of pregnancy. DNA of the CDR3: TGCGCCAGCAGTCTTTCCGGGACAGTCCAGGGCGAGCAGTACTTC. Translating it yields CASSLSGTVQGEQYF.